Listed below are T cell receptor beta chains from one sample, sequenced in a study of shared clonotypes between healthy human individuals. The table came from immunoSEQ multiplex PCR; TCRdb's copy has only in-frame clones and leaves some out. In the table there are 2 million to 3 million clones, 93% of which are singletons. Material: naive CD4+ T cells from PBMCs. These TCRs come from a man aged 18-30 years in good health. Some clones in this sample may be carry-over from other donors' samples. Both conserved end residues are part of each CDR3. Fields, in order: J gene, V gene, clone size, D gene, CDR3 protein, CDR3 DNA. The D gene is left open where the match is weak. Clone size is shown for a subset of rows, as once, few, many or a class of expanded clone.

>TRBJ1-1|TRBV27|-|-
CASSFNRNTEAFF
TGTGCCAGCAGTTTTAATAGGAACACTGAAGCTTTCTTT
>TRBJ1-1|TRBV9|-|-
CASSVEPMNTEAFF
TGTGCCAGCAGCGTAGAACCCATGAACACTGAAGCTTTCTTT
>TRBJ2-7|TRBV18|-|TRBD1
CASSPTQGTSYEQYF
TGTGCCAGCTCACCAACACAGGGGACCTCCTACGAGCAGTACTTC
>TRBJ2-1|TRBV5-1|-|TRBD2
CASSTGLAGGDNEQFF
TGCGCCAGCAGCACGGGACTAGCGGGAGGGGACAATGAGCAGTTCTTC
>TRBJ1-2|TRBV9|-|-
CASSPTGPGGYTF
TGTGCCAGCAGCCCGACAGGCCCTGGGGGCTACACCTTC
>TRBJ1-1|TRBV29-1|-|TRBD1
CSDRQGLNTEAFF
TGCAGCGACCGACAGGGACTGAACACTGAAGCTTTCTTT
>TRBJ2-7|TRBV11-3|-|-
CASSLPGTDYEQYF
TGTGCCAGCAGCTTACCCGGTACAGACTACGAGCAGTACTTC
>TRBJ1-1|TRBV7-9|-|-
CASSSRAEKTGWDTEAFF
TGTGCCAGCAGCTCCCGCGCCGAGAAAACAGGGTGGGACACTGAAGCTTTCTTT
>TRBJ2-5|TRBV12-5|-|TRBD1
CASGEGDREGETQYF
TGTGCTAGTGGTGAGGGGGACAGGGAAGGAGAGACCCAGTACTTC
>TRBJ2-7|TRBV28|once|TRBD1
CASSAQGFYEQYF
TGTGCCAGCAGTGCACAGGGGTTCTACGAGCAGTACTTC
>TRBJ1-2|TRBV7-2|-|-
CASSLVGVGGGYTF
TGTGCCAGCAGCTTAGTGGGGGTCGGTGGTGGCTACACCTTC
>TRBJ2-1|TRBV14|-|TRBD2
CASTLSPGRAIWEYNEQFF
TGTGCCAGCACCCTCAGCCCAGGGAGGGCGATTTGGGAGTACAATGAGCAGTTCTTC
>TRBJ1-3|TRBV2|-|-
CASSEAKGIGNTIYF
TGTGCCAGCAGTGAAGCGAAGGGTATCGGAAACACCATATATTTT
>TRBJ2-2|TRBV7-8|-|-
CASSLEASSGELFF
TGTGCCAGCAGCTTAGAGGCTAGCTCCGGGGAGCTGTTTTTT
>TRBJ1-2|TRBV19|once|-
CASSNLRTDSKFYGYTF
TGTGCCAGTAGTAACTTGCGGACCGACAGCAAATTCTATGGCTACACCTTC
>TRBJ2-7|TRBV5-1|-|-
CASSLGQGIGEQYF
TGCGCCAGCAGCTTGGGGCAGGGTATAGGCGAGCAGTACTTC
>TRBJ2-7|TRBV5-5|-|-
CASSSDGGRVGYEQYF
TGTGCCAGCAGCTCTGATGGTGGCAGGGTGGGTTACGAGCAGTACTTC
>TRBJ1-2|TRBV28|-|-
CASNLGGGYGYTF
TGTGCCAGCAACCTCGGTGGGGGCTATGGCTACACCTTC
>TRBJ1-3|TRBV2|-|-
CASSSSNTIYF
TGTGCCAGCAGTTCTTCAAACACCATATATTTT
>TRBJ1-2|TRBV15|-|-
CATSRDSLGMGNYGYTF
TGTGCCACCAGCAGAGATTCATTAGGGATGGGGAACTATGGCTACACCTTC
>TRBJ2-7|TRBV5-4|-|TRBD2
CASSLSSSGSYYEQYF
TGTGCCAGCAGCTTGTCCTCTAGCGGAAGTTACTACGAGCAGTACTTC
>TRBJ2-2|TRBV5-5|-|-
CASSLGAATGELFF
TGTGCCAGCAGCTTAGGGGCAGCCACCGGGGAGCTGTTTTTT
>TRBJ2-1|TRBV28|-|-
CASSSSEQFF
TGTGCCAGCAGCTCAAGTGAGCAGTTCTTC
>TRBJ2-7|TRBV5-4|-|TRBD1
CASSLGGQGTYEQYF
TGTGCCAGCAGCTTGGGAGGACAGGGAACCTACGAGCAGTACTTC
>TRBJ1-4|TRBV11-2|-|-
CASSLIVGGEKLFF
TGTGCCAGCAGCTTAATCGTGGGGGGTGAAAAACTGTTTTTT
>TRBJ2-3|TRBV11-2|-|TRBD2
CASSLGLAGSVDTQYF
TGTGCCAGCAGCTTAGGCCTAGCGGGATCGGTGGATACGCAGTATTTT
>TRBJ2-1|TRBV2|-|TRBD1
CASSELAGGANEQFF
TGTGCCAGCAGTGAATTGGCAGGGGGTGCCAATGAGCAGTTCTTC
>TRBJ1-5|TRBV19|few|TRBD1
CASSPTGVARNQPQHF
TGTGCCAGTAGCCCAACAGGGGTTGCCCGCAATCAGCCCCAGCATTTT
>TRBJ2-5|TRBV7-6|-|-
CASSKTSRDPKGTQYF
TGTGCCAGCAGCAAAACCTCCCGGGACCCAAAGGGGACCCAGTACTTC
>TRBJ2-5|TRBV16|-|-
CASSQSEQNRETQYF
TGTGCCAGCAGCCAATCGGAACAGAACAGAGAGACCCAGTACTTC
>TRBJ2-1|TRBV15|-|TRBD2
CATSRVGTSDYNEQFF
TGTGCCACCAGCAGAGTAGGGACTAGCGACTACAATGAGCAGTTCTTC
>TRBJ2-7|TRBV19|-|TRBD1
CASSWGTGQGEQYF
TGTGCCAGTAGTTGGGGGACAGGGCAAGGCGAGCAGTACTTC
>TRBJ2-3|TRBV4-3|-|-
CASSHLGGQGVTDTQYF
TGCGCCAGCAGCCACCTGGGGGGCCAGGGGGTCACAGATACGCAGTATTTT
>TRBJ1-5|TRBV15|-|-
CATSGDIRGGDQPQHF
TGTGCCACCAGCGGGGACATTCGGGGGGGCGATCAGCCCCAGCATTTT
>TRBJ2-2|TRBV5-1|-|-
CASSLSGGRDTGELFF
TGCGCCAGCAGCTTGTCCGGGGGCAGGGACACCGGGGAGCTGTTTTTT
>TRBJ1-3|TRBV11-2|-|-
CASLAWGEHTIYF
TGTGCCAGCCTTGCCTGGGGTGAGCACACCATATATTTT
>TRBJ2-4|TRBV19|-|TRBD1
CASSPQTGGRIQYF
TGTGCCAGTAGTCCTCAGACAGGGGGGCGGATTCAGTACTTC
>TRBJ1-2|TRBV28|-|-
CASRANYGYTF
TGTGCCAGCAGGGCTAACTATGGCTACACCTTC
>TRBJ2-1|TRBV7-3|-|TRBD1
CASSVDRGGNEQFF
TGTGCCAGCAGCGTAGACAGGGGAGGTAATGAGCAGTTCTTC
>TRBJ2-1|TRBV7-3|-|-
CASSLGLINEQFF
TGTGCCAGCAGCTTAGGACTCATCAATGAGCAGTTCTTC
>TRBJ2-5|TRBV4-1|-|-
CASSQLATETQYF
TGCGCCAGCAGCCAACTAGCGACAGAGACCCAGTACTTC
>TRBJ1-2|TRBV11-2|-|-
CASSLGLGPYGYTF
TGTGCCAGCAGCTTAGGTCTGGGCCCCTATGGCTACACCTTC
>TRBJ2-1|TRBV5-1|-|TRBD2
CASRTSGRSDEQFF
TGCGCCAGCAGGACTAGCGGGAGGAGTGATGAGCAGTTCTTC
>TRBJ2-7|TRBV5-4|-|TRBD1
CASSWGGAGGAYEQYF
TGTGCCAGCAGCTGGGGTGGGGCAGGGGGCGCGTACGAGCAGTACTTC
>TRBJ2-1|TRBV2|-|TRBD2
CASSDDGGSYNEQFF
TGTGCCAGCAGTGACGATGGCGGGAGCTACAATGAGCAGTTCTTC
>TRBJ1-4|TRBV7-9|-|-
CASSLGMANEKLFF
TGTGCCAGCAGCTTAGGAATGGCGAATGAAAAACTGTTTTTT
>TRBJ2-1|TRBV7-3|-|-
CASSLNRVPPYNEQFF
TGTGCCAGCAGCTTAAATCGGGTGCCACCCTACAATGAGCAGTTCTTC
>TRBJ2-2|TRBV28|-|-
CASTPGTVNTGELFF
TGTGCCAGCACGCCAGGGACGGTGAACACCGGGGAGCTGTTTTTT
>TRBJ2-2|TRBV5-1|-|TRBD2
CASQSLADTGELFF
TGCGCCAGCCAATCACTAGCGGACACCGGGGAGCTGTTTTTT
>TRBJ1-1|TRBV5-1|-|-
CASSSSPRAGTEAFF
TGCGCCAGCAGCTCGTCCCCTAGGGCTGGGACTGAAGCTTTCTTT
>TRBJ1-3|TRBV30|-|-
CAWGGSSGTIYF
TGTGCCTGGGGGGGATCCTCCGGGACCATATATTTT